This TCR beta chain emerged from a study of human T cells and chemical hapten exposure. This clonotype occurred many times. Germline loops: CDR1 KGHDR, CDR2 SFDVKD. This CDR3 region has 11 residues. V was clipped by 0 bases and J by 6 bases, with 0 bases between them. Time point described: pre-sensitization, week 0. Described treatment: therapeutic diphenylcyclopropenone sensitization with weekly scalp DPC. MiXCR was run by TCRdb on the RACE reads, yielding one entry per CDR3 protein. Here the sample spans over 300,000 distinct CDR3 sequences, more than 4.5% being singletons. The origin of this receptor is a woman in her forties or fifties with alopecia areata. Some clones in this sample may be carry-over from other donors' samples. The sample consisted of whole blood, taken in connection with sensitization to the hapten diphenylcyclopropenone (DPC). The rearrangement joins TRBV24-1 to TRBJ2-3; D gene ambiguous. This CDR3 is CATSDLDTQYF. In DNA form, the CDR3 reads TGTGCCACCAGTGATTTGGATACGCAGTATTTT.